This record covers a single T cell receptor beta chain. This clonotype was observed many times. The specificity of this receptor is unknown. Base-call qualities are not available, and no considerably larger clone is one nucleotide away. The source of the sample is a study of regulatory T cells in long-lasting Graves disease (dated by TCRdb to 2020 to 2023). With respect to the entire study: To count as having persistent Graves' disease, a patient had to have received antithyroid drug treatment for over 5 years with TSH receptor autoantibodies remaining persistently positive. Peripheral blood TCR sequencing and RNA sequencing compared persistent Graves' disease patients with newly diagnosed Graves' disease patients. The study was registered as a clinical trial and conducted in China. TCR sequencing covered 13 persistent and 20 newly diagnosed Graves' disease patients, approximately 33 samples in total. Persistent Graves' disease patients in the clinical cohort had taken antithyroid drugs for approximately 9.5 years on average. The paper as a whole reports these results and caveats: Persistent Graves' disease patients showed lower TCR Shannon entropy and fewer highly expanded clones than newly diagnosed patients, suggesting clonal expansion. The authors noted that the small sample size was a limitation that may lower accuracy. Only peripheral blood was studied, because thyroid tissue, the primary lesion, was inaccessible. A larger number of public clonotypes was shared among persistent patients (more than 2,500) than among newly diagnosed patients (around 870). Only the TCR beta chain was sequenced and analyzed.

The library came from multiplex PCR. TCRdb shows the sequencer as Illumina HiSeq 4000. CDR3 regions were amplified by Arm-PCR with iRepertoire HTBI primers to construct TCR beta libraries. Before sequencing, the PCR products underwent gel purification. Regarding the original processing steps: Gene usage analysis of CDR3 amino acid clonotypes used the approximately 62 TRBV and 14 to 15 TRBJ segments found across samples. COPE and FqMerger were used to merge the filtered high-quality paired reads into contigs. BLAST was used to align contigs to IMGT TRBV, TRBD and TRBJ reference genes, and CDR3 was defined according to IMGT. Any clonotype with a frequency above 0.1% was classified as a highly expanded clone. Shannon entropy served as the measure of repertoire diversity, while the Gini coefficient captured V-J evenness. A clonotype found in more than one individual was treated as public. TCRdb trimmed the raw reads at Q25, called clones with MiXCR and kept productive beta chains. All rows with the same CDR3 protein become a single entry with the most common DNA and genes. The V and J calls reflect TCRdb's pipeline rather than the authors' work. Present in this sample are roughly 300,000 distinct CDR3 sequences, around 23% of which were seen just once. The biggest ten clones account for roughly 50% of the sample.

The time point label, read with the paper, signifies: persistent/refractory GD, antithyroid drugs over 5 years with positive TRAb. For both TCR sequencing and RNA sequencing, RNA was extracted from PBMCs using TRIzol. The diagnosis of Graves' disease followed American Thyroid Association guidelines. Recruitment of patients was carried out at an endocrinology department in Xi'an, China. From each patient, around 9 milliliters of peripheral blood was collected into an EDTA anticoagulant tube. PBMCs were isolated by Ficoll Paque Plus density gradient separation without further T cell sorting. An Agilent 2100 Bioanalyzer and agarose gel were used to check RNA quality, and a NanoDrop 2000 was used to measure RNA concentration. The sample was peripheral blood mononuclear cells (PBMCs), taken when the disease was refractory, from a patient treated with antithyroid drugs. This TCR came from a female donor with Graves disease.

In nucleotides, the sequence is TGTGCCAGCAGTTTTCACCGGACAGGGAATATATTTGGCAATCAGCCCCAGCATTTT. Its protein is CASSFHRTGNIFGNQPQHF. The rearranged chain carries TRBV12-3 or TRBV12-4 and TRBJ1-5; 8 bases in between match TRBD1. From V the trimming removes 3 bases and from J it removes 2 bases, while the gene matches leave 15 bases of the junction unaccounted for. From the cysteine up to the phenylalanine, the CDR3 has a length of 19 residues. Of all the DNA, just the CDR3 is kept, 57 bases in frame from base 1.